The 5 T cell receptor beta chains listed next were all sequenced from one sample in a study of vaccination effects on CD4 cells after COVID-19. Prior to sequencing, the ViraFEST assay stimulated PBMC with viral peptide pools, which expanded the antigen-specific CD4+ T cells. Cultured cells yielded isolated CD4+ T cells after 10 days. Convalescent patients had PCR-confirmed SARS-CoV-2 infection between March and December 2020. The antigens of these receptors remain unknown. Sequencing used immunoSEQ multiplex PCR; TCRdb keeps in-frame clones, though not all of them. The top ten hold over 4.5% of the sample, which has about 70,000 clones, roughly 73% seen once. The sample consisted of CD4+ T cells from PBMCs cultured with HIV peptides, taken before COVID-19 vaccination. Subset here: HIV-1 Nef peptide pool negative control/reference culture. The receptors derive from a human donor who had a prior SARS-CoV-2 infection.

The chain combines TRBV7-3 with TRBJ2-3, with D possibly TRBD2 on 6 matching bases. V gave up 1 base and J gave up 4 bases, with 12 bases separating them. Germline CDR1 and CDR2: SGHTA and FQGTGA. The CDR3 extends over 15 amino acids. The DNA for the CDR3 is TGTGCCAGCAGCTTAAACGGGAGAGGCTCAGATACGCAGTATTTT. Translation: CASSLNGRGSDTQYF.

The chain combines TRBV7-3 with TRBJ2-5; 7 positions agree with TRBD2. Germline V gives CDR1 SGHTA, CDR2 FQGTGA. The CDR3 extends over 15 amino acids. V trimming: 2 bases; J trimming: 3 bases; junction bases outside the gene matches: 6. The CDR3 here is CASSLGSSGEETQYF. CDR3 sequence (DNA): TGTGCCAGCAGCTTAGGCTCTAGCGGTGAAGAGACCCAGTACTTC.

The chain combines TRBV4-2 with TRBJ2-7; D gene ambiguous. From germline, CDR1 is LGHNA and CDR2 YNFKEQ. Trimming pared 0 bases from V and 7 bases from J, leaving 13 bases between. The CDR3 has 14 amino acids. The CDR3 loop reads CASSQDLIVKEQYF. As DNA, the CDR3 is TGTGCCAGCAGCCAAGATTTGATAGTTAAAGAGCAGTACTTC.

The V call is TRBV11-2, the J call TRBJ1-1; no clear D. The V end lost 0 bases, the J end lost 1 base, and 12 bases lay between the germline ends. Looked up from germline, CDR1 is SGHAT and CDR2 is FQNNGV. CDR3 length: 16 residues. CDR3 coding DNA: TGTGCCAGCAGCTTAGATTTGGGGTTGGGGAACACTGAAGCTTTCTTT. Protein product: CASSLDLGLGNTEAFF.

This clone occurred a few times. This sequence joins TRBV27 and TRBJ1-2; tentatively, D is TRBD1 (6 bases). V was cut by 6 bases and J by 4 bases, with 15 bases left in between. The germline gives CDR1 MNHEY, CDR2 SMNVEV (reference sequence). There are 14 residues in the CDR3. The CDR3 DNA sequence: TGTGCCAGCAGGGGAAGACAGGACGGCTATGGCTACACCTTC. It encodes CASRGRQDGYGYTF.